The source of this T cell receptor beta chain is a study of blood T cell repertoires in COVID-19. Trimming cost V 8 bases and J 2 bases; bases outside gene matches: 4. The CDR3 covers 14 residues. From germline, CDR1 is SNHLY and CDR2 FYNNEI. The protocol was immunoSEQ multiplex PCR, while the TCRdb copy is restricted to in-frame clones and leaves out a portion. This table has tens of thousands of clones, about nine tenths appearing once. This receptor was obtained from a human donor in a cohort sampled during active COVID-19. The chain joins TRBV2 to TRBJ1-5; TRBD1 aligns across 9 bases. The sample comprised peripheral blood. CDR3 in DNA: TGTGCCAGCCGACAGGGGGATGGCAATCAGCCCCAGCATTTT. Protein sequence: CASRQGDGNQPQHF.